Listed below are T cell receptor beta chains from one sample, sequenced in a study of T cell responses to AZD1222 COVID-19 vaccine. Only in-frame clones appear in the TCRdb table, and some are missing; sequencing was by immunoSEQ multiplex PCR. The sample has some 80,000 clones, 88% seen once. The sample here was peripheral blood, taken 28 days after the second dose of the MenACWY control vaccine. The receptor set was obtained from an adult who received the MenACWY meningococcal vaccine as a control. Each CDR3 is given with its conserved first and last residue. The D gene is left open where the match is weak. Size is omitted from some rows. Given values are once, few, many or a class for expanded clones.

size	V	J	D	DNA	CDR3
-	TRBV2	TRBJ1-4	TRBD1	TGTGCCAGCAGGGCCTTTGGACAGGGAAATGAAAAACTGTTTTTT	CASRAFGQGNEKLFF
-	TRBV3-1/TRBV3-2	TRBJ2-4	-	TGTGCCAGCATCTCTAGGGGAGGCATTCAGTACTTC	CASISRGGIQYF
once	TRBV30	TRBJ1-5	-	TGTGCCTGGAGTCCCATTGAGGGCTACAATCAGCCCCAGCATTTT	CAWSPIEGYNQPQHF
once	TRBV24-1	TRBJ2-3	TRBD2	TGTGCCACCAGTGAGGCGGGGGGGCTAGATACGCAGTATTTT	CATSEAGGLDTQYF
-	TRBV5-1	TRBJ1-5	-	TGCGCCAGCAGCCGACAGGTGGGGGATCAGCCCCAGCATTTT	CASSRQVGDQPQHF
-	TRBV9	TRBJ2-1	TRBD2	TGTGCCAGCAGCCCGCAGAAGTTAGCGGGGGGGTCCTACAATGAGCAGTTCTTC	CASSPQKLAGGSYNEQFF
-	TRBV19	TRBJ2-7	-	TGTGCCAGTAGTATAGACAGCCACTACGAGCAGTACTTC	CASSIDSHYEQYF
-	TRBV5-1	TRBJ2-1	-	TGCGCCAGCAAGAGCGGTCCATCCTACAATGAGCAGTTCTTC	CASKSGPSYNEQFF
-	TRBV2	TRBJ2-1	TRBD2	TGTGCCAGCAGGGCACCACTAGCGCTCGATGAGCAGTTCTTC	CASRAPLALDEQFF
-	TRBV12-5	TRBJ1-1	-	TGTGCTAGTGGTACCGGCCGGACATTGAACACTGAAGCTTTCTTT	CASGTGRTLNTEAFF
few	TRBV7-9	TRBJ2-1	-	TGTGCCAGCAGCTTGACCTCGACGGATTATTTTCTCTACAATGAGCAGTTCTTC	CASSLTSTDYFLYNEQFF
-	TRBV12-3/TRBV12-4	TRBJ1-2	-	TGTGCCAGCAGCGGCCCCGGGGGCTACACCTTC	CASSGPGGYTF
-	TRBV4-1	TRBJ1-2	TRBD1	TGCGCCAGCAGCCAAGATCGTAACAGGGGCTATGGCTACACCTTC	CASSQDRNRGYGYTF
-	TRBV18	TRBJ2-3	-	TGTGCCAGCTCACCAGGACTAAAAAGCACAGATACGCAGTATTTT	CASSPGLKSTDTQYF
-	TRBV7-2	TRBJ2-3	-	TGTGCCAGCAGCCCGCAGTCAGGGGCAGGGAGGTCAGATACGCAGTATTTT	CASSPQSGAGRSDTQYF
-	TRBV7-2	TRBJ1-1	-	TGTGCCAGCAGCACGCACCGGACGCAGGGACCTGAAGCTTTCTTT	CASSTHRTQGPEAFF
-	TRBV5-1	TRBJ2-6	TRBD1	TGCGCCAGCAGCTTAGGACAGGGTGTCTTTGGGGCCAACGTCCTGACTTTC	CASSLGQGVFGANVLTF
-	TRBV7-8	TRBJ2-3	TRBD1	TGTGCCAGCAGCCCGGACAGGACTCACACAGATACGCAGTATTTT	CASSPDRTHTDTQYF
-	TRBV5-4	TRBJ2-5	TRBD2	TGTGCCAGCAGCAAGGGACTAGCGGAAGAGACCCAGTACTTC	CASSKGLAEETQYF
-	TRBV6-4	TRBJ1-1	-	TGTGCCAGCAGTGAGAGACAAGGAATGAACACTGAAGCTTTCTTT	CASSERQGMNTEAFF
-	TRBV30	TRBJ2-3	TRBD2	TGTGCCTGGAGTCCCGGACTAGCGGGGGGCACAGATACGCAGTATTTT	CAWSPGLAGGTDTQYF
-	TRBV30	TRBJ1-1	-	TGTGCCTGGAGTACAGGGCTGAACACTGAAGCTTTCTTT	CAWSTGLNTEAFF
-	TRBV3-1/TRBV3-2	TRBJ2-7	TRBD1	TGTGCCAGCACCACCGAGGGGACAGGCTACGAGCAGTACTTC	CASTTEGTGYEQYF
-	TRBV29-1	TRBJ2-2	TRBD2	TGCAGCGTTGAAGATGACCGGATCGGGGGGTTGACCGGGGAGCTGTTTTTT	CSVEDDRIGGLTGELFF
-	TRBV3-1/TRBV3-2	TRBJ1-2	-	TGTGCCAGCAGCGTACAGGGAATAGATAGCTATGGCTACACCTTC	CASSVQGIDSYGYTF
-	TRBV19	TRBJ1-5	-	TGTGCCAGTAGTATAGGAGGAGCACAGCCCCAGCATTTT	CASSIGGAQPQHF
-	TRBV7-2	TRBJ2-2	-	TGTGCCAGCAGCCCAAAACAGGGGGAGCTGTTTTTT	CASSPKQGELFF
-	TRBV19	TRBJ1-4	TRBD1	TGTGCCAGTAACGGGGCCGGGACAGGGAGCGAAAAACTGTTTTTT	CASNGAGTGSEKLFF
-	TRBV30	TRBJ1-2	-	TGTGCCGGGCGAGGCAGGGAAAACTATGGCTACACCTTC	CAGRGRENYGYTF
-	TRBV3-1/TRBV3-2	TRBJ1-4	TRBD1	TGTGCCAGCAGCCAAGATCCCAAGCAGGGACAGTCTAATGAAAAACTGTTTTTT	CASSQDPKQGQSNEKLFF
-	TRBV5-4	TRBJ1-2	TRBD1	TGTGCCAGCAGCTCACCGACAGGGACCCAGGATGGCTACACCTTC	CASSSPTGTQDGYTF
-	TRBV4-1	TRBJ1-2	-	TGCGCCAGCAGCCAAGAAACCGCCACCAGTTATGGCTACACCTTC	CASSQETATSYGYTF
-	TRBV20-1	TRBJ2-3	-	TGCAGTGCTAGTGACCGGGACCCCGGTACGCAGTATTTT	CSASDRDPGTQYF
-	TRBV11-2	TRBJ2-7	-	TGTGCCAGCAGCTTAGAAATTGGGGACCCCTACTCCTACGAGCAGTACTTC	CASSLEIGDPYSYEQYF
-	TRBV15	TRBJ2-7	TRBD2	TGTGCCACCAGCAGTGCGGGGGTAGCCTACGAGCAGTACTTC	CATSSAGVAYEQYF
-	TRBV15	TRBJ2-1	-	TGTGCCACCAGCAGATCCCCCCAGGGGGAGGATGAGCAGTTCTTC	CATSRSPQGEDEQFF
-	TRBV7-2	TRBJ1-4	-	TGTGCCAGCAGCTACAGGATTTCTAATGAAAAACTGTTTTTT	CASSYRISNEKLFF
large	TRBV29-1	TRBJ1-6	-	TGCAGCGTTGCGTGGACAGAGAATTCACCCCTCCACTTT	CSVAWTENSPLHF
-	TRBV24-1	TRBJ2-7	TRBD1	TGTGCCACCAGTGTTTCTCGACAGGGGTACGAGCAGTACTTC	CATSVSRQGYEQYF
-	TRBV7-2	TRBJ2-1	TRBD2	TGTGCCAGCAGCTTAAGGTTAGCGGGGGGGCCTGGGCAGTTCTTC	CASSLRLAGGPGQFF
-	TRBV28	TRBJ1-3	-	TGTGCCAGCAGTCGCCCAAATTACATCTTAGCTGGAAACACCATATATTTT	CASSRPNYILAGNTIYF